What follows is one TCR beta chain and its context. What it binds is not known. A 10-day culture period preceded the isolation of CD4+ T cells. Vaccine recipients, nucleocapsid antibody negative, had no prior SARS-CoV-2 infection. These data come from a study of vaccination effects on CD4 cells after COVID-19. TCRdb keeps only in-frame clones here, not all; method: immunoSEQ multiplex PCR. The sample lists tens of thousands of clones; approximately 73% were seen once. V lost 5 bases, J lost 1 base, and 4 bases stayed unmatched. This CDR3 region has 16 residues. Germline V gene sequence: CDR1 LNHDA, CDR2 SQIVND (reference sequence).

This clonotype originated in a human donor who received a COVID-19 vaccine. The specimen was CD4+ T cells from PBMCs cultured without peptide, collected before COVID-19 vaccination. The chain uses TRBV19 and TRBJ2-6; 8 bases match TRBD1. As DNA, the CDR3 is TGTGCCAGTAGTCCGGGACAGGCATCTGGGGCCAACGTCCTGACTTTC. Protein: CASSPGQASGANVLTF.